This T cell receptor beta chain was sequenced for a study of cytomegalovirus exposure and HLA in healthy donors. Study-level points and caveats: Cytomegalovirus association was assigned to about 150 TCR beta chains. With high specificity and sensitivity, the classifier reportedly diagnosed cytomegalovirus status.

The PCR had 60 Vbeta and 13 Jbeta primers. The repertoire was sequenced with immunoSEQ multiplex PCR; TCRdb's copy has only in-frame clones and lacks some. The top ten clones hold roughly 10% of a sample with about 120,000 clones, around two thirds of them seen once. About this clone: What it binds is unknown.

Specimen: PBMCs. The TCR originated in a woman aged 35 to 49 in good health and CMV-seropositive.

This CDR3 is CASSYSGLGSEQYF. In DNA form, the CDR3 reads TGTGCCAGTTCGTACAGCGGGCTTGGTAGCGAGCAGTACTTC. This chain links TRBV19 with TRBJ2-7, with D perhaps matching TRBD2 (6 bases). V gave up 8 bases and J gave up 6 bases, with 20 bases separating them. The CDR3 extends over 14 amino acids. Germline CDR1 and CDR2: LNHDA and SQIVND (reference sequence).